Sequencing of this TCR beta chain was carried out in a study of radiation and T cells in renal cell carcinoma. General study results and limits: Without pretreatment biopsies, baseline tumor clonotype presence was undetermined. From baseline, blood top tumor clonotypes peaked at 2 weeks post-radiation.

A note on this clone: Its antigen is unknown.

Time point specified: blood 2 weeks post-SBRT. Treatment defined: 15 Gy SBRT to primary tumor, nephrectomy 4 weeks later. After SBRT, blood was collected at 2 and 4 weeks, plus baseline. Clear cell pathology was present in this patient's renal cell carcinoma. The CDR3 totals 14 residues. Germline lookup yields CDR1 SGHTA and CDR2 FQGNSA. Trimming removed 6 bases from V and 4 bases from J, with 15 bases in between. Sequencing used immunoSEQ multiplex PCR; TCRdb keeps in-frame clones, though not all of them. The top ten hold approximately 2% of the sample, which has under 150,000 clones, more than 80% seen once.

This receptor was taken from a woman aged 55 to 70 with renal cell carcinoma. This chain connects TRBV7-2 to TRBJ1-2, with a weak D call TRBD1 (5 bases). Sequencing was performed on blood, taken from a patient whose treatment included radiotherapy and nephrectomy. The CDR3, as DNA: TGTGCCAGCAGTACAGGAGATACAATCTATGGCTACACCTTC. Its translation is CASSTGDTIYGYTF.